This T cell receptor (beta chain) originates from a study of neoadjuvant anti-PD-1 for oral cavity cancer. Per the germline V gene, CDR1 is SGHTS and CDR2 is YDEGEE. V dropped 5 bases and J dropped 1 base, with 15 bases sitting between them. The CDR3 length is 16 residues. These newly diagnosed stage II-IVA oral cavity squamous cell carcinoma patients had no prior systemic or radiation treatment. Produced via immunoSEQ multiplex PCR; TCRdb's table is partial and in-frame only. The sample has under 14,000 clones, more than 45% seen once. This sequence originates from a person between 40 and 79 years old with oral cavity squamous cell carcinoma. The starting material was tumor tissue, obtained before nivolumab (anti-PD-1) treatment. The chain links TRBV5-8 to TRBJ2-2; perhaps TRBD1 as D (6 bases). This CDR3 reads CASRLRGSRNTGELFF. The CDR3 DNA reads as TGTGCCAGCAGGTTGAGGGGGTCGAGGAACACCGGGGAGCTGTTTTTT.